This T cell receptor (beta chain) appears in the sequencing data of a study of T cell changes during pregnancy in multiple sclerosis. V lost 4 bases and J 6 bases, leaving 15 bases between the germline ends. This CDR3 region has 14 residues. Per germline, CDR1 SGHRS and CDR2 YFSETQ. Some clones are missing from TCRdb's copy, which holds only in-frame ones; the method was immunoSEQ multiplex PCR. The sample consists of around 60,000 clones, 80% to 90% of them appearing once. The chain is built from TRBV5-1 and TRBJ2-3, with TRBD2 as a possible D gene (6 bases). The clonotype was recovered from a female donor with multiple sclerosis, enrolled in a pregnancy study. The material sequenced was peripheral blood, taken in the first trimester of pregnancy. The CDR3 region is CASSNLGGTDTQYF. For the CDR3, the DNA is TGCGCCAGCAGCAACCTCGGCGGGACGGATACGCAGTATTTT.